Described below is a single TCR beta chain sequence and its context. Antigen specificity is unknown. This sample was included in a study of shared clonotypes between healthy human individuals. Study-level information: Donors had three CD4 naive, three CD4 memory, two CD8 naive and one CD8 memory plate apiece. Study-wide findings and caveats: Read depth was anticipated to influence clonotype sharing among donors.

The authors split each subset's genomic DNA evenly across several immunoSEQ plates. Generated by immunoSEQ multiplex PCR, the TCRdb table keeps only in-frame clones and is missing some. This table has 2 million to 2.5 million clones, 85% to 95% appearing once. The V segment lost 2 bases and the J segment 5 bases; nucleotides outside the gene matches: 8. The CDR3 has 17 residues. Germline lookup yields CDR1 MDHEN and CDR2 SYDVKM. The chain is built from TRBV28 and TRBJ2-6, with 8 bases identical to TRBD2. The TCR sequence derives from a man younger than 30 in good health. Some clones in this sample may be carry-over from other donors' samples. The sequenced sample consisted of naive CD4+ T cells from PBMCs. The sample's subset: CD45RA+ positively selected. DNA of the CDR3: TGTGCCAGCAGTTTAGGGACCCGGGGGGGCCGGGCCAACGTCCTGACTTTC. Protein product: CASSLGTRGGRANVLTF.